This TCR beta chain is drawn from a study of identical twins (dated by TCRdb to 2015 to 2016). Looking at the study overall: The study deep-sequenced TCR alpha and beta repertoires from monozygotic twins, unrelated adults of various ages and cord blood to test whether fetal clonotypes persist. Replicate twin experiments were performed at different times using different library preparation protocols to rule out contamination. What the authors observed across the whole study: Excess twin sharing in beta out-of-frame sequences was weaker because fewer shared sequences lowered the signal-to-noise ratio. In monozygotic twins, recombination models systematically underestimated out-of-frame TCR alpha sharing, but the models matched the sharing seen between unrelated individuals. Compared with coincidental sharing between unrelated individuals, an excess of low generation-probability sequences was observed among out-of-frame TCR alpha sequences shared between twins. Fewer insertions were carried by abundant cord blood beta clonotypes; a weaker similar trend was observed in young adult naive repertoires, while no such trend was observed in memory repertoires. Because the same donors could not be followed over many years, the conclusions depended on cross-sectional statistical analysis. Invariant T cells such as MAIT and iNKT could partly confound zero-insertion analyses, although diverse VJ usage argued against such confounding for most clonotypes.

The CDR3, from cysteine to phenylalanine, totals 16 residues. Of all the DNA, just the CDR3 is kept, 48 bases in frame from base 1. From a lookup of the germline V gene, CDR1 and CDR2 are SGHTA and FQGNSA. V is pruned by 3 bases and J by 7 bases, leaving 14 bases of the junction without a gene match. Every donor was a healthy Caucasian. The library was made by 5' RACE. Instrument used: Illumina HiSeq 2000. A universal primer binding site was introduced by template switching, and a unique molecular identifier was present in the final cDNA, enabling accurate counting of TCR cDNA molecules. Specific primers in the conserved constant-segment region were used to synthesize first-strand cDNA for the TCR alpha and beta chains. To control for contamination, every cDNA library was double barcoded, receiving both a SMART-Mk sample barcode and Illumina barcodes. TruSeq adapter sequences, together with Illumina sample barcodes, were added in two successive PCR steps. The Illumina HiSeq platform was used with custom primers to sequence TCR alpha and beta cDNA libraries. The paper's data handling went like this. Raw reads were processed with MiGEC to extract unique molecular identifiers, and MiXCR was used to determine CDR3 positions. Recombination models were inferred per individual with the repgenHMM and IGoR tools using an EM algorithm. The analysis of shared clonotypes was done with the tcR package in R, with sharing normalized by the product of cloneset sizes. Out-of-frame nonproductive sequences were analyzed to study raw recombination free of thymic and clonal selection effects. TCRdb trimmed the raw reads at Q25, called clones with MiXCR and kept productive beta chains. Entries are consolidated by CDR3 protein sequence, retaining the most common genes and DNA. Here the V and J calls rest on TCRdb's processing, not on the authors' analysis. The sample table records some 1,700,000 distinct CDR3 sequences; 25% to 35% of these occur just once. The ten largest clones add up to over 0.25% of the sample.

About this clonotype: Its antigen is not yet known. No clone much larger than this one lies a single base away; base qualities are absent.

This sequence originates from a newborn girl in good health. Sequences were obtained from cord blood. Recombination connected TRBV7-2 to TRBJ2-7, and 8 junctional nucleotides match TRBD2. The DNA is as follows: TGTGCCAGCAGCTTCGGACTAGCTCGGAAAGTTCCGGAGCAGTACTTC. This yields the protein CASSFGLARKVPEQYF.